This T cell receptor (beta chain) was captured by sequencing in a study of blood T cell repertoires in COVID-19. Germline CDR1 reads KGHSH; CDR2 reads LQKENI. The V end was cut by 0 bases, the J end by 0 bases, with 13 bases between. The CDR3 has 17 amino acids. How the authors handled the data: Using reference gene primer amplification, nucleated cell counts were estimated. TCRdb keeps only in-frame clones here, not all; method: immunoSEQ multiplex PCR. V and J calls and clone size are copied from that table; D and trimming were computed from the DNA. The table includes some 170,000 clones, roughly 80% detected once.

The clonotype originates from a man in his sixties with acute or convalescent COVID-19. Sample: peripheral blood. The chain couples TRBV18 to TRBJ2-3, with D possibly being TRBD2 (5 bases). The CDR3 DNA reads TGTGCCAGCTCACCACCGAGACTATCCGCTAGCACAGATACGCAGTATTTT. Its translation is CASSPPRLSASTDTQYF.